This T cell receptor (beta chain) was recovered during a study of blood T cell repertoires in COVID-19. Overall study context: The samples span acute and convalescent COVID-19 from the United States, Italy and Spain. The analysed material was cDNA or gDNA that came from T cells, B-cell-depleted T cells, or PBMCs.

Source study methods: Researchers report that nucleated cell counts were estimated from reference gene primer amplification. Generated by immunoSEQ multiplex PCR, the TCRdb table keeps only in-frame clones and is missing some. Clone size and the V and J calls come from that table; the DNA yielded D and trimming. Of around 160,000 clones listed, 85% to 90% are singletons. Trimming stripped 2 bases from V and 4 bases from J, with 12 bases between. The CDR3 is 15 residues long. Germline V lookup: CDR1 SGHRS, CDR2 YFSETQ. V usage is TRBV5-1 and J usage is TRBJ1-4; a possible D gene is TRBD1 (5 bases). This sequence originates from a human donor in a cohort sampled during active COVID-19. Sequenced input: peripheral blood. For the CDR3, the DNA is TGCGCCAGCAGCTTTGGGGGAGGTTATAATGAAAAACTGTTTTTT. Translation gives CASSFGGGYNEKLFF.